This TCR beta chain was profiled in a study of T cell repertoires in cytomegalovirus infection. General study findings and limits: Carriers of CMV and the relevant HLA type were discriminated by public TCR beta frequency.

Per germline, CDR1 MNHNS and CDR2 SASEGT. This CDR3 spans 15 amino acids. The V end lost 1 base, the J end lost 0 bases, and 9 bases lay between the germline ends. One entry per CDR3 protein, called by TCRdb with MiXCR from the reads. The table lists some 320,000 distinct CDR3 sequences, 25% to 35% of them singletons. This clonotype was observed a few times. Its antigen remains unknown. This TCR came from a human donor in good health (CMV status not recorded). Some clones in this sample may be carry-over from other donors' samples. The gene calls are TRBV6-1 and TRBJ1-2; D is ambiguous. The sample here was cultured PBMCs, taken from culture after CMV antigen stimulation. The CDR3 DNA reads TGTGCCAGCAGTGAAGGGGGTGCGCCTAACTATGGCTACACCTTC. This sequence encodes CASSEGGAPNYGYTF.